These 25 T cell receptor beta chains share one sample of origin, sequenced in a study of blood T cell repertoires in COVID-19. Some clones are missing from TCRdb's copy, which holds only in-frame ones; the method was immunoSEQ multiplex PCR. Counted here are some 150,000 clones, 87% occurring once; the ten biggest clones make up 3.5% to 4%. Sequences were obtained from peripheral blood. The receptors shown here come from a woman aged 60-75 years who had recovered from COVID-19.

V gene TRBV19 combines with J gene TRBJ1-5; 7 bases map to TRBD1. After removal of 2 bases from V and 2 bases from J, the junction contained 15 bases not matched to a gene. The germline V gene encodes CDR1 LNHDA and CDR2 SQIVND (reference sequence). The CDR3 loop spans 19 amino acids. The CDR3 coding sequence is TGTGCCAGTAGTATATCGGGCAGGGGGAGGCGCGTTCGCAATCAGCCCCAGCATTTT. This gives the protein CASSISGRGRRVRNQPQHF.

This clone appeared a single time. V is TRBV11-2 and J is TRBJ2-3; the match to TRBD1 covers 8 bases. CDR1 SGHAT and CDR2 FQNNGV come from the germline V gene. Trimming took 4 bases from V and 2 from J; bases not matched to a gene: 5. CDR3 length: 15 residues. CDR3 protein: CASSSGTGNTDTQYF. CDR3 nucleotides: TGTGCCAGCAGCTCCGGGACAGGAAACACAGATACGCAGTATTTT.

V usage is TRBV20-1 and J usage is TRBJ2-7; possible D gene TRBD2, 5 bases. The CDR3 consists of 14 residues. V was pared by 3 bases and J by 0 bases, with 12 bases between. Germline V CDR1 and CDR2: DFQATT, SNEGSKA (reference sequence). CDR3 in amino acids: CSASKEVSSYEQYF. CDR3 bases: TGCAGTGCTAGTAAGGAGGTGAGCTCCTACGAGCAGTACTTC.

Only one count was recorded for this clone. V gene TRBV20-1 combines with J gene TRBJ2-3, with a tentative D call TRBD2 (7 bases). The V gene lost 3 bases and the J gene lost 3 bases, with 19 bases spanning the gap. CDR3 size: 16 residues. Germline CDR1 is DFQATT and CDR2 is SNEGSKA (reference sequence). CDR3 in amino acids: CSASSKGGGATDTQYF. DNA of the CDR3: TGCAGTGCTAGTTCAAAGGGCGGGGGCGCAACAGATACGCAGTATTTT.

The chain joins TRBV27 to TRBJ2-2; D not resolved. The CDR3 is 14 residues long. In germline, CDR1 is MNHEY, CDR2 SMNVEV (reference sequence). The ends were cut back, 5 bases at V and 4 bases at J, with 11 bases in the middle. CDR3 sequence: CASSRSYVTGELFF. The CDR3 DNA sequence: TGTGCCAGCAGTCGATCCTACGTCACCGGGGAGCTGTTTTTT.

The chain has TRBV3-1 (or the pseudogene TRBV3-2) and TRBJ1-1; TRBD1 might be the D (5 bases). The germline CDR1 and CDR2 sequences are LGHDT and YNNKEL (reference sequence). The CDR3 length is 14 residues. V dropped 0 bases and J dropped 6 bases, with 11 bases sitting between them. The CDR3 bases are TGTGCCAGCAGCCAAGAAACAGGACCATCTGAAGCTTTCTTT. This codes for CASSQETGPSEAFF.

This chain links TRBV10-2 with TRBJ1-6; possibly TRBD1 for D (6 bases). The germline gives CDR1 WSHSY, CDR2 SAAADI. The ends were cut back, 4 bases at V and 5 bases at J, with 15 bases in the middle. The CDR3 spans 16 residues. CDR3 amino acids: CASSVHADSDNSPLHF. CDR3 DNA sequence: TGCGCCAGCAGTGTTCACGCGGACAGCGATAATTCACCCCTCCACTTT.

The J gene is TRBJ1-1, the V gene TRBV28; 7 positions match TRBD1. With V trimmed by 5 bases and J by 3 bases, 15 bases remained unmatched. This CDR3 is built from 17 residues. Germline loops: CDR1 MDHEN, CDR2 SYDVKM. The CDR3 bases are TGTGCCAGCAGTCCTCGAGTGGGTAGGCAGGGGGACACTGAAGCTTTCTTT. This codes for CASSPRVGRQGDTEAFF.

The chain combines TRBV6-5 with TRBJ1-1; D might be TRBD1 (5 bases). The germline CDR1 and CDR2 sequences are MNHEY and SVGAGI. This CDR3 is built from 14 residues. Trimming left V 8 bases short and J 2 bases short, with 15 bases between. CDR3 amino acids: CASSRGGSNTEAFF. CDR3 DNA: TGTGCCAGCTCCCGGGGGGGGAGTAACACTGAAGCTTTCTTT.

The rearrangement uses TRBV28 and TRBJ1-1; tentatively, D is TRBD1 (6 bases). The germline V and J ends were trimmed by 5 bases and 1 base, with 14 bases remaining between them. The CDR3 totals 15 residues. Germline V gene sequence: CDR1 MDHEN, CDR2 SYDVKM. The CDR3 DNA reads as TGTGCCAGCAGTAGGGGGGGCGGGGAGAACACTGAAGCTTTCTTT. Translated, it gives CASSRGGGENTEAFF. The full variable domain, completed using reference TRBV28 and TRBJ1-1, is DVKVTQSSRYLVKRTGEKVFLECVQDMDHENMFWYRQDPGLGLRLIYFSYDVKMKEKGDIPEGYSVSREKKERFSLILESASTNQTSMYLCASSRGGGENTEAFFGQGTRLTVV.

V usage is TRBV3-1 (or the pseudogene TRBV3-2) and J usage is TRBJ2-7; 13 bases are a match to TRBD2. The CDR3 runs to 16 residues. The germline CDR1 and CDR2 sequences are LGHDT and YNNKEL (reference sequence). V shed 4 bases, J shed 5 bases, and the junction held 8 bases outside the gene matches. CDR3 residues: CASSPGLAGVGHEQYF. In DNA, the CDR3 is TGTGCCAGCAGCCCCGGACTAGCGGGGGTTGGTCACGAGCAGTACTTC.

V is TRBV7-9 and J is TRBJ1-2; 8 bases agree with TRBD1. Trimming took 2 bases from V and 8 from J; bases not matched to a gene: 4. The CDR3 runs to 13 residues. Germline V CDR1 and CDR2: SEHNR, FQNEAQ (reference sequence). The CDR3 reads CASSLLRGRGYTF. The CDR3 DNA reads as TGTGCCAGCAGCTTACTCAGGGGGCGAGGCTACACCTTC.

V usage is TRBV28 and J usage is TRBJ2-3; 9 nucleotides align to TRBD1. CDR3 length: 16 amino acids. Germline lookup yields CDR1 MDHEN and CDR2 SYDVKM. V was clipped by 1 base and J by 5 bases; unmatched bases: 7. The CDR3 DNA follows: TGTGCCAGCAGTTTATCGGACAGGGGCTATGGAGATACGCAGTATTTT. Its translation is CASSLSDRGYGDTQYF.

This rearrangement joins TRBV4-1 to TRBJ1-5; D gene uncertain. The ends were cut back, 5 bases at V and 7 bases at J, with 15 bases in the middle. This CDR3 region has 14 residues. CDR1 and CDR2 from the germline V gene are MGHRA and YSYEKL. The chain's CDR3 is CASSLVGAGQPQHF. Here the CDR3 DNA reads TGCGCCAGCAGCTTGGTAGGCGCGGGACAGCCCCAGCATTTT.

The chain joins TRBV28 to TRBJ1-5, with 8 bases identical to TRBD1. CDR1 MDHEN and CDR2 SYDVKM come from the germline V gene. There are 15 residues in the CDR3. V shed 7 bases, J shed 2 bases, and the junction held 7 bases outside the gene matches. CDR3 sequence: CASMGQAGGNQPQHF. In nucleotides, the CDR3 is TGTGCCAGCATGGGACAGGCGGGAGGCAATCAGCCCCAGCATTTT.

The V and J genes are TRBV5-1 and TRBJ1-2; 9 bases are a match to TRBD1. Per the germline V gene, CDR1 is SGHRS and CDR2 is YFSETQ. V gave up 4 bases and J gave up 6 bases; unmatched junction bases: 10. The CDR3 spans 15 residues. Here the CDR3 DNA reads TGCGCCAGCAGCCTATCGGGACAGGGTTCTCATGGCTACACCTTC. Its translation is CASSLSGQGSHGYTF.

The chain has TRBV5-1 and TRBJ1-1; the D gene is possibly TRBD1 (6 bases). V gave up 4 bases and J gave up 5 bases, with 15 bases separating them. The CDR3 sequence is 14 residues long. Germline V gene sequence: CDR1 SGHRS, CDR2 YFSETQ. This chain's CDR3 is CASSDTGFYTEAFF. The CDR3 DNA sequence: TGCGCCAGCAGCGACACAGGGTTCTATACTGAAGCTTTCTTT.

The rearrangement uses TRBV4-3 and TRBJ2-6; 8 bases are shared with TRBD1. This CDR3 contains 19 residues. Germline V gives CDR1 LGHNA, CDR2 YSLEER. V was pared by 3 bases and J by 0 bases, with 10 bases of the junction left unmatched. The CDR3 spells CASSQGTWTGHSGANVLTF. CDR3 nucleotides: TGCGCCAGCAGCCAGGGCACGTGGACAGGGCACTCTGGGGCCAACGTCCTGACTTTC.

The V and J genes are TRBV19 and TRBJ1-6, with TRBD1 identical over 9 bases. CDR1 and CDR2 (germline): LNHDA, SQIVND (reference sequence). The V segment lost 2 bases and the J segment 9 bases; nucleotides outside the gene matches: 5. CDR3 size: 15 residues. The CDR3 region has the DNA TGTGCCAGTAGTATAAGACAGGGGGAAGGTTCACCCCTCCACTTT. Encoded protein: CASSIRQGEGSPLHF.

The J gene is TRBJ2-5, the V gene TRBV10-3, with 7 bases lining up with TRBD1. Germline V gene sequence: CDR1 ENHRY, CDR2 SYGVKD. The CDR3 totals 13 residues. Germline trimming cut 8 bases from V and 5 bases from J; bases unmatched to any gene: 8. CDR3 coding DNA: TGTGCCATCGCAAGGGGGCTAGACGAGACCCAGTACTTC. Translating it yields CAIARGLDETQYF.

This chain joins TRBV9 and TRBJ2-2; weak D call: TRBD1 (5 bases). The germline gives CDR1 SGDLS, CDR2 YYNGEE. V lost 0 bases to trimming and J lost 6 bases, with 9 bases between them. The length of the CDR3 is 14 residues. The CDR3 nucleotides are TGTGCCAGCAGCGTAGGTCCAGGGCCCGGGGAGCTGTTTTTT. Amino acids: CASSVGPGPGELFF.

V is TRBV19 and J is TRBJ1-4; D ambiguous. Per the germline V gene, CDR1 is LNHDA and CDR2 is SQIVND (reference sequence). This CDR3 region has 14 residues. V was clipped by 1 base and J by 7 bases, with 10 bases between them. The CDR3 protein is CASSIGGGIEKLFF. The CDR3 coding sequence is TGTGCCAGTAGTATAGGAGGAGGGATTGAAAAACTGTTTTTT.

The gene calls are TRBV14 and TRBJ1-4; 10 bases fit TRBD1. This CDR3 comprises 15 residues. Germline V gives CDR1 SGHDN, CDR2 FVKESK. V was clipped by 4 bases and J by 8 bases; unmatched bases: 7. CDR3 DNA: TGTGCCAGCAGCCGGCGGACAGGGGGAGGGGAAAAACTGTTTTTT. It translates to CASSRRTGGGEKLFF.

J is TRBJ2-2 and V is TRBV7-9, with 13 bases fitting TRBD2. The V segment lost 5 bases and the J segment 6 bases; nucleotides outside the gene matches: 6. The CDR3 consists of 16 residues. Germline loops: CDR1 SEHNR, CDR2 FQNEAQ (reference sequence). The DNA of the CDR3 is TGTGCCAGCAGCCCACGGACTAGCGGGGGTTCCGGGGAGCTGTTTTTT. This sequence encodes CASSPRTSGGSGELFF.

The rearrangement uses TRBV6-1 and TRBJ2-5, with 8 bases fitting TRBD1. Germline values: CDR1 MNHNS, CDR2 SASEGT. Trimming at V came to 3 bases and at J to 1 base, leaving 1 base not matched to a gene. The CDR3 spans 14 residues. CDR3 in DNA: TGTGCCAGCAGTGAGGACAGGGTCCAAGAGACCCAGTACTTC. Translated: CASSEDRVQETQYF.